A selection of T cell receptor beta chains follows, all from one sample in a study of cytomegalovirus exposure and HLA in healthy donors. The assay was immunoSEQ multiplex PCR, and TCRdb's table has in-frame clones only and misses some. The sample table sets out roughly 77,000 clones. The material sequenced was PBMCs. The receptors stem from a man aged 25-40 years in good health and CMV-seronegative. Each CDR3 is given with its conserved first and last residue. D genes are given only for firm matches.

CDR3 length | J gene | V gene | D gene | CDR3 protein | CDR3 DNA
14 | TRBJ1-3 | TRBV12-5 | NA | CASVGGGYENTIYF | TGTGCTAGTGTCGGAGGAGGGTATGAAAACACCATATATTTT
15 | TRBJ2-5 | TRBV2 | TRBD2 | CASSWTSGGVETQYF | TGTGCCAGCAGTTGGACTAGCGGGGGGGTGGAGACCCAGTACTTC
15 | TRBJ1-1 | TRBV7-8 | NA | CASSSDRVGNTEAFF | TGTGCCAGCAGCTCCGATCGGGTAGGGAACACTGAAGCTTTCTTT
12 | TRBJ2-1 | TRBV2 | NA | CASGLQQYEQFF | TGTGCCAGTGGACTCCAACAATATGAGCAGTTCTTC
15 | TRBJ2-7 | TRBV5-4 | TRBD1 | CASSLADRGWDEQYF | TGTGCCAGCAGCTTGGCGGACAGGGGGTGGGACGAGCAGTACTTC
13 | TRBJ2-1 | TRBV27 | TRBD2 | CASSSLAGDEQFF | TGTGCCAGCAGTTCACTAGCGGGAGATGAGCAGTTCTTC
17 | TRBJ1-3 | TRBV7-9 | TRBD1 | CASSSLRGLISGNTIYF | TGTGCCAGCAGCTCATTAAGGGGGCTAATCTCTGGAAACACCATATATTTT
15 | TRBJ2-7 | TRBV27 | NA | CASSPRGVRSYEQYF | TGTGCCAGCAGTCCGCGCGGGGTCCGCTCCTACGAGCAGTACTTC
15 | TRBJ1-1 | TRBV5-5 | TRBD1 | CASSLAGGSWAEAFF | TGTGCCAGCAGCTTGGCAGGGGGCTCGTGGGCTGAAGCTTTCTTT
14 | TRBJ2-2 | TRBV6-5 | TRBD2 | CASRTSGNTGELFF | TGTGCCAGCAGGACTAGCGGGAACACCGGGGAGCTGTTTTTT
16 | TRBJ2-7 | TRBV6-1 | TRBD2 | CASSESSRGGAHEQYF | TGTGCCAGCAGTGAAAGTTCCCGCGGGGGGGCCCACGAGCAGTACTTC
13 | TRBJ1-2 | TRBV9 | TRBD1 | CASSPGQGVGYTF | TGTGCCTCCTCCCCGGGACAGGGAGTAGGCTACACCTTC
16 | TRBJ2-3 | TRBV7-2 | TRBD2 | CASSLGLAGFADTQYF | TGTGCCAGCAGCCTCGGACTAGCGGGATTTGCAGATACGCAGTATTTT
13 | TRBJ1-1 | TRBV6-5 | NA | CASSYEGYTEAFF | TGTGCCAGCAGTTACGAGGGATACACTGAAGCTTTCTTT
14 | TRBJ2-7 | TRBV7-2 | NA | CASSLGGEIVEQYF | TGTGCCAGCAGCTTAGGGGGGGAGATTGTCGAGCAGTACTTC
15 | TRBJ2-3 | TRBV4-3 | NA | CASSQERAGTDTQYF | TGCGCCAGCAGCCAAGAGAGAGCGGGCACAGATACGCAGTATTTT
14 | TRBJ1-5 | TRBV6-6 | NA | CASNMYRDREPQHF | TGTGCCAGCAATATGTACAGGGATCGGGAGCCCCAGCATTTT
14 | TRBJ2-5 | TRBV5-6 | TRBD2 | CASSILAGEETQYF | TGTGCCAGCAGCATACTAGCGGGGGAAGAGACCCAGTACTTC
15 | TRBJ2-1 | TRBV7-9 | TRBD2 | CASSFLAGSYNEQFF | TGTGCCAGCAGCTTCCTAGCGGGCTCCTACAATGAGCAGTTCTTC
17 | TRBJ1-5 | TRBV4-1 | NA | CASSLEPRSGMNQPQHF | TGCGCCAGCAGCCTTGAACCGCGTTCAGGGATGAATCAGCCCCAGCATTTT
13 | TRBJ1-1 | TRBV6-5 | NA | CASSFIWNTEAFF | TGTGCCAGCAGCTTTATATGGAACACTGAAGCTTTCTTT
13 | TRBJ2-7 | TRBV18 | NA | CASSHGTYYEQYF | TGTGCCAGCTCACACGGGACATACTACGAGCAGTACTTC
15 | TRBJ1-2 | TRBV9 | TRBD1 | CASSPRLQGAFGYTF | TGTGCCAGCAGCCCCCGATTACAGGGGGCGTTCGGCTACACCTTC
14 | TRBJ1-2 | TRBV9 | NA | CASSPRGANYGYTF | TGTGCCAGCAGCCCAAGAGGAGCTAACTATGGCTACACCTTC
14 | TRBJ1-2 | TRBV7-9 | NA | CASQSGGAGYGYTF | TGTGCCAGCCAATCAGGAGGGGCCGGTTATGGCTACACCTTC
14 | TRBJ2-1 | TRBV4-1 | NA | CASSQDSRDNEQFF | TGCGCCAGCAGCCAAGATAGCAGGGACAATGAGCAGTTCTTC
13 | TRBJ1-2 | TRBV25-1 | NA | CASSESGLDGYTF | TGTGCCAGCAGTGAATCAGGGTTGGATGGCTACACCTTC
15 | TRBJ1-1 | TRBV11-2 | NA | CASSLGLGRGTEAFF | TGTGCCAGCAGCTTAGGGCTTGGACGAGGGACTGAAGCTTTCTTT
15 | TRBJ1-2 | TRBV5-1 | TRBD1 | CASSPGTGANYGYTF | TGCGCCAGCAGTCCAGGGACAGGGGCTAACTATGGCTACACCTTC
16 | TRBJ2-3 | TRBV9 | TRBD1 | CASSEDRGLGTDTQYF | TGTGCCAGCAGCGAGGACAGGGGGCTTGGCACAGATACGCAGTATTTT
16 | TRBJ1-2 | TRBV10-3 | NA | CAISESGGSLSYGYTF | TGTGCCATCAGTGAGTCCGGGGGGAGTCTGAGCTATGGCTACACCTTC
13 | TRBJ1-1 | TRBV29-1 | NA | CSVEDLWEGEAFF | TGCAGCGTTGAAGATCTTTGGGAGGGGGAAGCTTTCTTT
17 | TRBJ1-4 | TRBV4-2 | NA | CASSQDLTSWTNEKLFF | TGTGCCAGCAGCCAAGATCTGACAAGTTGGACTAATGAAAAACTGTTTTTT
17 | TRBJ2-1 | TRBV18 | NA | CASSPPTGGGPYNEQFF | TGTGCCAGCTCACCTCCCACGGGAGGGGGCCCGTACAATGAGCAGTTCTTC
13 | TRBJ1-1 | TRBV5-4 | NA | CASSLGREAEAFF | TGTGCCAGCAGCTTGGGGAGGGAGGCTGAAGCTTTCTTT
14 | TRBJ2-5 | TRBV19 | NA | CASSIRGRGETQYF | TGTGCCAGTAGTATTCGGGGGAGAGGGGAGACCCAGTACTTC
15 | TRBJ1-1 | TRBV5-8 | TRBD1 | CASSWARGQNTEAFF | TGTGCCAGCAGCTGGGCCAGGGGGCAGAACACTGAAGCTTTCTTT
11 | TRBJ2-5 | TRBV2 | NA | CASSVQETQYF | TGTGCCAGCAGTGTCCAGGAGACCCAGTACTTC
14 | TRBJ1-2 | TRBV27 | TRBD1 | CASSLKGTGYGYTF | TGTGCCAGCAGTTTAAAAGGGACAGGCTATGGCTACACCTTC
13 | TRBJ1-1 | TRBV15 | NA | CATSRGENRGAFF | TGTGCCACCAGCAGAGGGGAAAATCGGGGAGCTTTCTTT
18 | TRBJ2-2 | TRBV25-1 | NA | CASSESLLMTGNTGELFF | TGTGCCAGCAGTGAATCCCTTCTAATGACAGGGAACACCGGGGAGCTGTTTTTT
14 | TRBJ2-7 | TRBV11-2 | TRBD2 | CASSLRLAGVEQYF | TGTGCCAGCAGCCTCAGACTAGCGGGGGTCGAGCAGTACTTC
14 | TRBJ2-3 | TRBV19 | NA | CASSIGTATDTQYF | TGTGCCAGTAGTATAGGGACTGCCACAGATACGCAGTATTTT
16 | TRBJ2-7 | TRBV11-2 | TRBD2 | CASSRAATSGSYEQYF | TGTGCCAGCAGTCGGGCTGCGACTAGCGGGAGTTACGAGCAGTACTTC
12 | TRBJ1-1 | TRBV18 | NA | CASSPVGTEAFF | TGTGCCAGCTCACCGGTCGGGACTGAAGCTTTCTTT
16 | TRBJ2-7 | TRBV6-5 | NA | CASSYQSGSPNYEQYF | TGTGCCAGCAGTTACCAATCCGGGAGTCCCAACTACGAGCAGTACTTC
13 | TRBJ2-1 | TRBV30 | NA | CAWSFERVGRRFF | TGTGCCTGGAGTTTTGAGCGGGTTGGTCGCCGGTTCTTC
15 | TRBJ1-1 | TRBV5-5 | NA | CASSSEGPKATEAFF | TGTGCCAGCAGCTCAGAGGGCCCAAAGGCCACTGAAGCTTTCTTT